Listed here are 4 T cell receptor beta chains from one sample, sequenced in a study of T cell changes during pregnancy in multiple sclerosis. Method: immunoSEQ multiplex PCR; TCRdb's copy keeps in-frame clones and lacks some. The data contain some 77,000 clones, roughly 90% of them singletons. Sequenced here: peripheral blood, sampled before pregnancy. The receptors were sampled from a female donor with multiple sclerosis, enrolled in a pregnancy study.

The J gene is TRBJ2-7, the V gene TRBV20-1; D uncertain. This CDR3 is built from 10 residues. V lost 3 bases and J lost 6, with 6 bases in between. From germline, CDR1 is DFQATT and CDR2 SNEGSKA (reference sequence). The CDR3 is CSASSVEQYF. The CDR3 coding sequence is TGCAGTGCTAGTTCAGTCGAGCAGTACTTC.

This chain joins TRBV15 and TRBJ1-4; no clear D gene. Trimming removed 0 bases from V and 8 bases from J, with 16 bases in between. The CDR3 is 16 residues long. Germline loops: CDR1 LNHNV, CDR2 YYDKDF (reference sequence). CDR3 amino acids: CATSRERSWRGEKLFF. DNA of the CDR3: TGTGCCACCAGCAGAGAGAGGTCGTGGCGTGGGGAAAAACTGTTTTTT. The variable domain in full, completed from reference TRBV15 and TRBJ1-4, reads DAMVIQNPRYQVTQFGKPVTLSCSQTLNHNVMYWYQQKSSQAPKLLFHYYDKDFNNEADTPDNFQSRRPNTSFCFLDIRSPGLGDTAMYLCATSRERSWRGEKLFFGSGTQLSVL.

V is TRBV5-4 and J is TRBJ2-3; D might be TRBD2 (5 bases). The CDR3 has 14 residues. Per the germline V gene, CDR1 is SGHNT and CDR2 is YYREEE (reference sequence). Trimming stripped 4 bases from V and 4 bases from J, with 13 bases between. CDR3 nucleotide sequence: TGTGCCAGCAGCGTATGGTTCGGGGCAGATACGCAGTATTTT. Translation: CASSVWFGADTQYF.

The chain uses TRBV7-9 and TRBJ1-1, with D perhaps TRBD1 (6 bases). V shed 5 bases and J shed 5 bases, with 21 bases lying between them. The length of the CDR3 is 16 residues. Per the germline V gene, CDR1 is SEHNR and CDR2 is FQNEAQ (reference sequence). The CDR3 sequence: CASSPQWGQGRTEAFF. The CDR3 coding sequence is TGTGCCAGCAGCCCGCAATGGGGACAAGGCCGTACTGAAGCTTTCTTT.